Included here is one T cell receptor (beta chain) sequence, with context. This clonotype showed up many times. Its recognized antigen is unknown. No quality values exist for individual bases; no much larger clone is one base distant. Sequencing took place on an Illumina HiSeq 1500. TCRdb applied fastp at Q25 and MiXCR to the public reads, then kept only in-frame beta chains. When rows share a CDR3 protein, they turn into one entry using the most common DNA and genes. The sample has roughly 500,000 distinct CDR3 sequences on record, more than 15% of them singletons. Together, the top ten hold under 30% of the sample. Counted from cysteine to phenylalanine, this CDR3 has 16 amino acids. Here the CDR3 DNA is all that survives: 48 bases in frame from base 1. Trimming takes 3 bases from V and 0 bases from J, and the germline ends sit 10 bases apart. CDR1 and CDR2 (SGHKS, YYEKEE) derive from the germline V gene (reference sequence).

This entry comes from a study of T cell repertoires in cytomegalovirus infection (dated by TCRdb to about 2019). Regarding the complete study: Because public TCR beta signatures pointed to carriage of CMV infection together with the matching HLA type, the HLA type of each donor mattered for the analysis. Paper-wide results and their limitations: The ex vivo response was dominated by HLA-C-restricted CMV-specific TCR beta clonotypes, and the single most frequent clonotype in two of eight donors was supplied by these HLA-C-restricted clonotypes. In both this cohort and an independent cohort of 352 donors, the cumulative frequency of public TCR beta family members distinguished carriers of CMV infection plus the relevant HLA type.

The receptor chain draws on TRBV5-5 and TRBJ2-6; the D gene assignment is ambiguous. Sequences were obtained from CD8+ T cells from PBMCs. This TCR was recovered from a human donor in good health (CMV status not recorded). Some clones in this sample may be carry-over from other donors' samples. The base sequence is TGTGCCAGCAGCTACCCTACCGGCTCTGGGGCCAACGTCCTGACTTTC. Translated, this gives CASSYPTGSGANVLTF.